This T cell receptor beta chain stems from a study of blood T cell repertoires in COVID-19 (TCRdb year 2020). Describing the broader study: Samples from collaborators originated in the United States, Italy and Spain and spanned both the acute and convalescent phases of COVID-19. The prospective study material was composed of cDNA or gDNA derived from T cells, B-cell-depleted T cells, or PBMCs. The dataset comprised deeply sampled blood TCRbeta repertoires from subjects exposed to, actively infected with, or recovered from COVID-19. The repertoires were released in a freely available public database meant as a resource for research on the immune response to SARS-CoV-2. The samples were drawn from two sources: the first 160 participants of the ongoing ImmuneRACE study, and 950 to 1,500 subjects contributed by 6 global collaborators. Nearly every sample came with metadata listing a de-identified subject ID, COVID-19 status, age in years and sex. HLA class I and class II types, where available, came from metadata supplied by the sample provider rather than from assay-based typing.

The collaborating institutions used their own protocols to collect whole blood in K2EDTA tubes. For TCRbeta analysis, collaborators shipped samples in one of three forms: frozen whole blood, isolated PBMCs, or DNA extracted from either of those sample types. This clone was found a few times. This clone's antigen is unknown. Base quality data are lacking; no much larger clone is found one base away. What the research found in general, with its limitations: The amount of clinical and demographic metadata varied by source and participant and was provided uncurated.

At the junction V is shortened by 0 bases and J by 4 bases, with 12 bases in between. The CDR3 numbers 15 residues from cysteine through phenylalanine. This entry keeps only the CDR3 DNA: 45 bases, framed from base 1. CDR1 and CDR2 are read off the germline V gene as WSHSY and SAAADI. TCRbeta CDR3 regions were amplified from genomic DNA using the immunoSEQ Assay, a bias-controlled multiplex PCR. Per the original workflow: The number of nucleated cells in each sample was estimated by amplification of reference gene primers within the assay. To quantify the absolute abundance of each unique TCRbeta CDR3 rearrangement, sequence reads were collapsed and filtered. Productive Simpson clonality was computed per sample as the square root of Simpson's diversity index over productive rearrangements. In its TCRdb copy, this immuneACCESS table keeps in-frame sequences only and misses some clones. Where compared with another copy, unresolved V genes explain less than half of these, and the others have no known cause. D and trimming were read from the DNA, whereas the V and J calls and clone size are those reported in that table. This sample holds roughly 190,000 clones; approximately 89% were observed only once. Roughly 3% of the sample is held by the ten biggest clonotypes.

The receptor was isolated from a man aged 65 to 85 with acute or convalescent COVID-19. The specimen sequenced was peripheral blood. In this chain, TRBV10-2 is recombined with TRBJ1-1; matching of 5 bases hints at TRBD1 as the D gene. The DNA is TGCGCCAGCAGTGAGTCCTACTGGGGGGGCACTGAAGCTTTCTTT. It translates as CASSESYWGGTEAFF.